The text below deals with one TCR beta chain. Trimming stripped 4 bases from V and 3 bases from J, with 7 bases between. CDR3 length: 12 residues. Looked up from germline, CDR1 is SGHVS and CDR2 is FNYEAQ. The protocol was immunoSEQ multiplex PCR, while the TCRdb copy is restricted to in-frame clones and leaves out a portion. The repertoire holds about 350,000 clones, with 88% as singletons. This record comes from a study of blood T cell repertoires in COVID-19. Grouping used clinical history reported by participants in a survey and questionnaire. The chain couples TRBV7-6 to TRBJ2-7; maybe TRBD1 (5 bases). The TCR sequence derives from a woman in her twenties or thirties who had been exposed to COVID-19. The sequencing input was PBMCs or T cells enriched from blood (not recorded which). In DNA, the CDR3 is TGTGCCAGCAGCTCAGGACACTACGAGCAGTACTTC. Its translation: CASSSGHYEQYF.